A single sample is the source of the 17 T cell receptor beta chains below, sequenced in a study of blood T cell repertoires in COVID-19. Some clones are missing from TCRdb's copy, which holds only in-frame ones; the method was immunoSEQ multiplex PCR. Here the sample spans some 140,000 clones, 75% to 90% being singletons. Sequencing was carried out using peripheral blood. Receptor source: a man aged 45-60 years with active or convalescent COVID-19.

This chain uses TRBV24-1 with TRBJ2-5; TRBD2 agrees at 8 bases. The CDR3 length is 15 residues. The germline CDR1 and CDR2 sequences are KGHDR and SFDVKD. The J segment lost 5 bases and the V segment lost 5 bases, leaving 9 bases of the junction unmatched. DNA for the CDR3: TGTGCCACCAGTGCGGGGGGGGCAGAGTGGGAGACCCAGTACTTC. This translates into CATSAGGAEWETQYF.

The chain joins TRBV7-2 to TRBJ2-1, with a tentative D call TRBD2 (6 bases). The CDR3 sequence is 16 residues long. The V end was cut by 2 bases, the J end by 15 bases, with 26 bases between. In germline, CDR1 is SGHTA, CDR2 FQGNSA. CDR3 sequence reads: CASSLSMGGPTSPWFF. The CDR3 nucleotides are TGTGCCAGCAGCTTAAGTATGGGGGGTCCTACAAGCCCCTGGTTCTTC.

V gene TRBV7-6 combines with J gene TRBJ2-7, with 7 bases fitting TRBD2. This CDR3 has 15 residues. V shed 2 bases and J 0 bases; nucleotides not matched to a gene: 4. The V gene's germline CDR1 is SGHVS and CDR2 FNYEAQ. The CDR3: CASSLQSGDSYEQYF. The CDR3, as DNA: TGTGCCAGCAGCTTACAGAGCGGGGACTCCTACGAGCAGTACTTC.

The CDR3 reads CASSDSGQRTDTQYF. The CDR3 nucleotides are TGTGCCAGCAGTGACTCGGGACAGCGCACAGATACGCAGTATTTT. This rearrangement joins TRBV6-4 to TRBJ2-3, with TRBD1 identical over 7 bases. V lost 0 bases, J lost 1 base, and 1 base stayed unmatched. The CDR3 totals 15 residues. Germline assignment: CDR1 MRHNA and CDR2 SNTAGT.

The chain carries TRBV7-9 and TRBJ2-2; 11 bases fit TRBD2. Germline CDR1 is SEHNR and CDR2 is FQNEAQ (reference sequence). The CDR3 loop spans 15 amino acids. Trimming at V came to 5 bases and at J to 4 bases, leaving 3 bases not matched to a gene. CDR3 region: CASSPTSGSTGELFF. The CDR3, as DNA: TGTGCCAGCAGCCCTACTAGCGGGAGCACCGGGGAGCTGTTTTTT.

This chain uses TRBV6-1 with TRBJ2-3, with D possibly being TRBD2 (5 bases). V was pared by 2 bases and J by 4 bases, with 10 bases between. Germline CDR1 and CDR2: MNHNS and SASEGT. The CDR3 totals 14 residues. This chain's CDR3 is CASSEWERADTQYF. The CDR3 DNA reads as TGTGCCAGCAGTGAATGGGAGAGGGCAGATACGCAGTATTTT.

V and J are TRBV10-1 and TRBJ2-5; D uncertain. The V end was cut by 8 bases, the J end by 0 bases, with 10 bases between. Per germline, CDR1 WNHNN and CDR2 SYGVQD (reference sequence). The CDR3 contains 13 residues. CDR3 protein: CASGRVHQETQYF. CDR3 DNA sequence: TGCGCCAGCGGTCGGGTCCACCAAGAGACCCAGTACTTC.

Comment on this clone: The junction differs from germline at one of its ends, possibly a read error. The J gene is TRBJ1-5, the V gene TRBV19, with D maybe TRBD1 (6 bases). This CDR3 has 13 amino acids. CDR1 and CDR2 (germline): LNHDA, SQIVND (reference sequence). This CDR3 reads CASSFSGDQPLHF. The CDR3 DNA follows: TGTGCCAGTAGCTTCTCAGGGGATCAGCCCCTGCATTTT. The whole variable domain, remainder taken from reference TRBV19 and TRBJ1-5, is DGGITQSPKYLFRKEGQNVTLSCEQNLNHDAMYWYRQDPGQGLRLIYYSQIVNDFQKGDIAEGYSVSREKKESFPLTVTSAQKNPTAFYLCASSFSGDQPLHFGDGTRLSIL.

This clone turned up a few times. The chain combines TRBV18 with TRBJ2-7, with D uncertain. This CDR3 spans 12 amino acids. Per the germline V gene, CDR1 is KGHSH and CDR2 is LQKENI. The V end was cut by 6 bases, the J end by 3 bases, with 9 bases between. The CDR3, as DNA: TGTGCCAGCTCGCAACAGAACTACGAGCAGTACTTC. Translation gives CASSQQNYEQYF.

The gene calls are TRBV5-5 and TRBJ2-3, with TRBD2 matching 7 bases. CDR1 and CDR2 (germline): SGHKS, YYEKEE (reference sequence). The CDR3 has 14 amino acids. V gave up 1 base and J gave up 2 bases; unmatched junction bases: 1. The CDR3 here is CASSLSGNTDTQYF. The CDR3, as DNA: TGTGCCAGCAGCTTGAGCGGGAACACAGATACGCAGTATTTT.

The chain has TRBV6-5 and TRBJ2-7, with 11 bases lining up with TRBD2. V lost 6 bases, J lost 2 bases, and 6 bases stayed unmatched. This CDR3 contains 15 residues. Per germline, CDR1 MNHEY and CDR2 SVGAGI. CDR3 nucleotides: TGTGCCAGCAGGGCGGGGACTAGCGGCACCTACGAGCAGTACTTC. Translating it yields CASRAGTSGTYEQYF.

The chain links TRBV7-8 to TRBJ2-3; 7 positions match TRBD1. This CDR3 comprises 18 residues. Per the germline V gene, CDR1 is SGHVS and CDR2 is FQNEAQ. The trim removed 3 bases at V and 0 bases at J, leaving 12 bases unmatched. CDR3: CASSFNLRTGRSTDTQYF. CDR3 DNA: TGTGCCAGCAGCTTCAATCTACGGACAGGCCGAAGCACAGATACGCAGTATTTT.

The chain uses TRBV29-1 and TRBJ2-1, with 14 bases fitting TRBD2. With V trimmed by 1 base and J by 4 bases, 27 bases remained unmatched. CDR3 size: 24 residues. Germline loops: CDR1 SQVTM, CDR2 ANQGSEA. This chain's CDR3 is CSVEVIWGQRPSAGTSGSYNEQFF. The CDR3 nucleotides are TGCAGCGTTGAAGTTATTTGGGGACAACGTCCTTCTGCGGGGACTAGCGGGAGTTACAATGAGCAGTTCTTC.

The chain has TRBV29-1 and TRBJ2-3; 12 nucleotides line up with TRBD1. V shed 7 bases, J shed 0 bases, and the junction held 26 bases outside the gene matches. Germline V gene lookup returns CDR1 SQVTM and CDR2 ANQGSEA. This CDR3 region has 22 residues. The CDR3 DNA reads as TGCAGCGCTAGAAGACTCCCTGGGACAGGGGGCGAGAAGAAGACTAGCACAGATACGCAGTATTTT. Translating gives CSARRLPGTGGEKKTSTDTQYF.

This clone has a handful of counts. The chain combines TRBV12-5 with TRBJ1-2; tentative D call: TRBD1 (5 bases). V gave up 6 bases and J gave up 8 bases, with 13 bases separating them. The CDR3 is made up of 12 amino acids. Germline loops: CDR1 LGHNT, CDR2 FRNRAP. CDR3 in DNA: TGTGCTAGTGGCACAGGAATCGGCGGCTACACCTTC. Translated: CASGTGIGGYTF.

The chain has TRBV5-1 and TRBJ1-2, with TRBD1 identical over 10 bases. V lost 1 base and J lost 6; bases outside the gene matches: 6. There are 15 residues in the CDR3. Germline values: CDR1 SGHRS, CDR2 YFSETQ. The CDR3 is CASSLSTGGADGYTF. CDR3 bases: TGCGCCAGCAGCTTGTCGACAGGGGGCGCAGATGGCTACACCTTC.

The chain couples TRBV19 to TRBJ2-2, with 8 bases lining up with TRBD2. Germline lookup yields CDR1 LNHDA and CDR2 SQIVND (reference sequence). The ends lost 7 bases at V and 11 bases at J; junction bases unmatched: 15. The CDR3 loop spans 15 amino acids. The CDR3 coding sequence is TGTGCCAGTATCTCTATCCAAGGCGGGAGGCCCGAGCTGTTTTTT. As protein: CASISIQGGRPELFF.